This T cell receptor beta chain is from a study of neurological immune-mediated disorders. Regarding the study as a whole: Private repertoires in all groups were suggested, as expanded clones shared no CDR3 amino acid sequences across subjects.

The junction had 7 bases not matched to a gene; V was cut back by 1 base and J by 7 bases. Germline lookup yields CDR1 SQVTM and CDR2 ANQGSEA. The CDR3 sequence is 15 residues long. TCRdb analysed the 5' RACE reads with MiXCR anew, one entry per CDR3 protein. Of 15,000 to 20,000 distinct CDR3 sequences listed, around 10% were seen once; the top ten hold roughly 27%. This clonotype was detected ten times or more. Its antigen is unknown. The chain links TRBV29-1 to TRBJ2-1; 10 nucleotides align to TRBD2. Sequencing was done on a sample of CD8+ T cells from blood. The source is a woman between 45 and 65 years old in good health. The CDR3 DNA reads TGCAGCGTTGAAGGCCCTAAACTAGCGGGGAATGAGCAGTTCTTC. Translation gives CSVEGPKLAGNEQFF.